The 31 T cell receptor beta chains below were found in one sample sequenced in a study of control samples from healthy donors and cancer patients. Repertoires were generated with immunoSEQ multiplex PCR, while TCRdb's copy carries only in-frame clones and drops some. The table includes tens of thousands of clones, 85% to 90% detected once. The sequenced sample consisted of blood. The receptor set was obtained from a man between 50 and 59 years old in good health.

The chain couples TRBV18 to TRBJ1-5; D not resolved. Germline-derived CDR1 and CDR2 are KGHSH and LQKENI. Trimming left V 0 bases short and J 4 bases short, with 1 base between. This CDR3 has 12 residues. The CDR3, as DNA: TGTGCCAGCTCACCACCGAATCAGCCCCAGCATTTT. Translation gives CASSPPNQPQHF.

This clone showed up just a few times. This chain uses TRBV4-1 with TRBJ1-2, with D unresolved. Germline loops: CDR1 MGHRA, CDR2 YSYEKL. V lost 0 bases, J lost 5 bases, and 13 bases lay in between. The CDR3 covers 15 residues. CDR3 nucleotide sequence: TGCGCCAGCAGCCAAGACCGTGGTCTCTTTTATGGCTACACCTTC. Protein sequence: CASSQDRGLFYGYTF.

The rearrangement links TRBV5-8 to TRBJ2-2, with D tentatively TRBD1 or TRBD2 (7 bases each). Trimming left V 4 bases short and J 7 bases short, with 23 bases between. Germline assignment: CDR1 SGHTS and CDR2 YDEGEE. CDR3 length: 17 amino acids. The CDR3 is CASSHSRGGLNLGELFF. The CDR3 region has the DNA TGTGCCAGCAGCCATAGCAGGGGGGGTCTAAACCTCGGGGAGCTGTTTTTT.

The chain employs TRBV5-6 and TRBJ1-1; 9 bases are a match to TRBD1. The CDR3 is 15 amino acids. Germline V lookup: CDR1 SGHDT, CDR2 YYEEEE. Trimming at V came to 5 bases and at J to 3 bases, leaving 8 bases not matched to a gene. The DNA of the CDR3 is TGTGCCAGCAGGCGTATACAGGGGGCTGACACTGAAGCTTTCTTT. It specifies CASRRIQGADTEAFF.

J is TRBJ1-4 and V is TRBV30; D unresolved. CDR1 is GTSNPN and CDR2 is SVGIG in the germline V gene (reference sequence). This CDR3 is 13 amino acids long. V gave up 6 bases and J gave up 8 bases, with 16 bases separating them. The CDR3 DNA follows: TGTGCCTGCACCCAGGTGGATTCGGAAAAACTGTTTTTT. It codes for CACTQVDSEKLFF. Full variable domain (missing parts from reference TRBV30 and TRBJ1-4): SQTIHQWPATLVQPVGSPLSLECTVEGTSNPNLYWYRQAAGRGLQLLFYSVGIGQISSEVPQNLSASRPQDRQFILSSKKLLLSDSGFYLCACTQVDSEKLFFGSGTQLSVL.

The gene calls are TRBV30 and TRBJ2-7, with TRBD1 matching 10 bases. Germline V gives CDR1 GTSNPN, CDR2 SVGIG (reference sequence). The ends lost 4 bases at V and 1 base at J; junction bases unmatched: 4. The length of the CDR3 is 14 residues. The CDR3 nucleotides are TGTGCCTGGACTCCGGGACAGGGGTCCTACGAGCAGTACTTC. It yields the protein CAWTPGQGSYEQYF.

This chain links TRBV12-3 or TRBV12-4 with TRBJ2-5; maybe TRBD2 (5 bases). This CDR3 is 13 amino acids long. V was cut by 6 bases and J by 2 bases, with 10 bases left in between. The CDR3 loop is CASRQREQETQYF. CDR3 DNA sequence: TGTGCCAGCAGACAGAGGGAGCAAGAGACCCAGTACTTC.

The rearrangement joins TRBV6-2 or TRBV6-3 to TRBJ1-5; no reliable D call. Germline V gene sequence: CDR1 MNHEY, CDR2 SVGEGT. The CDR3 length is 13 residues. V shed 2 bases and J shed 7 bases, with 9 bases lying between them. DNA for the CDR3: TGTGCCAGCAGTTACGAGGGCTGGCAGCCCCAGCATTTT. As protein: CASSYEGWQPQHF.

The chain joins TRBV13 to TRBJ1-1; D remains unclear. The CDR3 loop spans 14 amino acids. Trimming cost V 2 bases and J 1 base, with 8 bases left between them. The germline CDR1 and CDR2 sequences are PRHDT and FYEKMQ (reference sequence). The CDR3 region has the DNA TGTGCCAGCAGCTTATCCGCAAGGAACACTGAAGCTTTCTTT. Translation: CASSLSARNTEAFF.

The rearrangement links TRBV30 to TRBJ2-2; TRBD2 matches 12 bases. Germline values: CDR1 GTSNPN, CDR2 SVGIG (reference sequence). J lost 5 bases, V lost 6 bases, and 4 bases had no gene match. The CDR3 is 14 amino acids. Written as DNA, the CDR3 is TGTGCCTGCCCTGGACTAGCGGGGACCGGGGAGCTGTTTTTT. Translation: CACPGLAGTGELFF.

The rearrangement uses TRBV12-3 or TRBV12-4 and TRBJ1-5, with no clear D. The CDR3 is 13 amino acids. With 2 bases removed from V and 0 bases from J, the gap between germline ends came to 2 bases. Here the CDR3 reads CASSLNSNQPQHF. The CDR3 DNA reads as TGTGCCAGCAGTTTAAATAGCAATCAGCCCCAGCATTTT.

V gene TRBV20-1 combines with J gene TRBJ2-3; 10 nucleotides line up with TRBD2. Germline V gives CDR1 DFQATT, CDR2 SNEGSKA (reference sequence). There are 16 residues in the CDR3. The V segment lost 3 bases and the J segment 1 base; nucleotides outside the gene matches: 7. The CDR3 region has the DNA TGCAGTGCTAGTAATCCTAGCGGGGGCCGCACAGATACGCAGTATTTT. Protein sequence: CSASNPSGGRTDTQYF.

Only one count was recorded for this clone. The chain combines TRBV11-2 with TRBJ2-7; TRBD1 matches 8 bases. Per the germline V gene, CDR1 is SGHAT and CDR2 is FQNNGV. J lost 5 bases, V lost 4 bases, and 10 bases had no gene match. The CDR3 runs to 15 residues. CDR3 DNA sequence: TGTGCCAGCAGCTCCGGGGACAGGACGGTTAACGAGCAGTACTTC. This encodes CASSSGDRTVNEQYF. Variable domain in full (rest from reference TRBV11-2 and TRBJ2-7): EAGVAQSPRYKIIEKRQSVAFWCNPISGHATLYWYQQILGQGPKLLIQFQNNGVVDDSQLPKDRFSAERLKGVDSTLKIQPAKLEDSAVYLCASSSGDRTVNEQYFGPGTRLTVT.

The rearrangement joins TRBV12-3 or TRBV12-4 to TRBJ1-1; D is undetermined. The CDR3 contains 12 residues. With 3 bases removed from V and 10 bases from J, the gap between germline ends came to 12 bases. The CDR3 region has the DNA TGTGCCAGCAGTTTGGACCTGCGAGGAGCTTTCTTT. Amino acids: CASSLDLRGAFF.

This clone was found a few times. This chain links TRBV21-1 with TRBJ2-1; whether TRBD1, the table's D call, matches the DNA was not checked. TRBV21-1 is designated a pseudogene. The CDR3 covers 17 residues. DNA of the CDR3: TGTGCCAGCAGCTCGGACAGGGGGACAAGCTCCTACAATGAGCAGTTCTTC. It codes for CASSSDRGTSSYNEQFF.

This clone was detected only once. The rearrangement joins TRBV7-6 to TRBJ1-1; 7 bases are a match to TRBD1. This CDR3 region has 14 residues. Germline loops: CDR1 SGHVS, CDR2 FNYEAQ. V lost 1 base, J lost 5 bases, and 4 bases stayed unmatched. In DNA form, the CDR3 reads TGTGCCAGCAGCTTAGAGGGGGCGCGGACTGAAGCTTTCTTT. Its protein is CASSLEGARTEAFF.

This chain links TRBV19 with TRBJ2-1, with a tentative D call TRBD1 (6 bases). V was pared by 8 bases and J by 10 bases, with 9 bases between. The length of the CDR3 is 10 residues. CDR1 and CDR2 from the germline V gene are LNHDA and SQIVND (reference sequence). In DNA, the CDR3 is TGTGCCAGTGTGGGGACAGAGCAGTTCTTC. Translation gives CASVGTEQFF.

The gene calls are TRBV10-2 and TRBJ2-3; D may correspond to TRBD1 or TRBD2 (5 bases each). V lost 2 bases to trimming and J lost 8 bases, with 23 bases between them. The germline V gene encodes CDR1 WSHSY and CDR2 SAAADI. The CDR3 is 17 amino acids. The CDR3 loop reads CASSEPRGARPKPTQYF. The CDR3, as DNA: TGCGCCAGCAGTGAGCCGCGAGGGGCCAGGCCGAAACCTACGCAGTATTTT.

This clone has only a few counts. J is TRBJ2-7 and V is TRBV27; D possibly corresponds to TRBD1 (5 bases). The V gene's germline CDR1 is MNHEY and CDR2 SMNVEV (reference sequence). The CDR3 runs 12 residues. Trimming pared 5 bases from V and 8 bases from J, leaving 13 bases between. In DNA, the CDR3 is TGTGCCAGCAGTCCGCTTGCAGGGAAGCAGTACTTC. Translating it yields CASSPLAGKQYF.

The chain employs TRBV18 and TRBJ1-3; possibly TRBD1 for D (5 bases). V dropped 1 base and J dropped 9 bases, with 10 bases sitting between them. Germline CDR1 is KGHSH and CDR2 is LQKENI. The CDR3 extends over 13 amino acids. The CDR3 loop reads CASSPQDTGTIYF. The DNA for the CDR3 is TGTGCCAGCTCACCACAGGACACGGGCACCATATATTTT. The variable domain in full, completed from reference TRBV18 and TRBJ1-3, reads NAGVMQNPRHLVRRRGQEARLRCSPMKGHSHVYWYRQLPEEGLKFMVYLQKENIIDESGMPKERFSAEFPKEGPSILRIQQVVRGDSAAYFCASSPQDTGTIYFGEGSWLTVV.

CDR3 in DNA: TGTGCCACCAGTGACCCTTCCTGGACTAGCGGGGTTGTAGAGACCCAGTACTTC. It yields the protein CATSDPSWTSGVVETQYF. The chain carries TRBV24-1 and TRBJ2-5, with 12 nucleotides matching TRBD2. The J segment lost 4 bases and the V segment lost 4 bases, leaving 12 bases of the junction unmatched. Germline V gives CDR1 KGHDR, CDR2 SFDVKD. This CDR3 spans 18 amino acids.

The chain carries TRBV19 and TRBJ1-1; weak D call: TRBD1 (6 bases). V lost 5 bases, J lost 5 bases, and 12 bases lay in between. The CDR3 runs 13 residues. Germline-derived CDR1 and CDR2 are LNHDA and SQIVND (reference sequence). CDR3: CASSARGGTEAFF. CDR3 in DNA: TGTGCCAGTAGTGCCAGGGGAGGAACTGAAGCTTTCTTT.

This clone is a singleton in its sample. The chain uses TRBV3-1 (or the pseudogene TRBV3-2) and TRBJ2-3; 9 bases are shared with TRBD2. The CDR3 length is 16 residues. Trimming cost V 0 bases and J 4 bases; bases outside gene matches: 5. The germline CDR1 and CDR2 sequences are LGHDT and YNNKEL (reference sequence). In DNA form, the CDR3 reads TGTGCCAGCAGCCAAGATAGCGGGGGTTCGGCAGATACGCAGTATTTT. Protein sequence: CASSQDSGGSADTQYF.

The gene calls are TRBV7-2 and TRBJ2-5; 11 positions match TRBD2. The CDR3 length is 16 residues. V gave up 3 bases and J gave up 0 bases; unmatched junction bases: 3. CDR1 is SGHTA, CDR2 FQGNSA, per germline. Here the CDR3 DNA reads TGTGCCAGCAGCTTGACTAGCGGGACGTACCAAGAGACCCAGTACTTC. It encodes CASSLTSGTYQETQYF.

This clone was detected only once. Other DNA sequences in this specimen translate into the identical CDR3. J is TRBJ2-1 and V is TRBV9; TRBD2 might be the D (5 bases). The CDR3 is 14 amino acids. V was trimmed by 4 bases and J by 5 bases, leaving 13 bases between them. Germline CDR1 reads SGDLS; CDR2 reads YYNGEE. This CDR3 is CASSSGLADNEQFF. The CDR3 DNA sequence: TGTGCCAGCAGCTCCGGACTGGCGGACAATGAGCAGTTCTTC. The full variable domain, with the rest looked up from reference TRBV9 and TRBJ2-1, is DSGVTQTPKHLITATGQRVTLRCSPRSGDLSVYWYQQSLDQGLQFLIQYYNGEERAKGNILERFSAQQFPDLHSELNLSSLELGDSALYFCASSSGLADNEQFFGPGTRLTVL.

The V gene is TRBV5-1, the J gene TRBJ1-1, with D possibly being TRBD1 (6 bases). V was shortened by 0 bases and J by 0 bases, with 12 bases between the two germline ends. Germline V gives CDR1 SGHRS, CDR2 YFSETQ. This CDR3 is 16 amino acids long. Here the CDR3 DNA reads TGCGCCAGCAGCTTGGAAGGGGGGAGAGTGAACACTGAAGCTTTCTTT. Amino acid sequence: CASSLEGGRVNTEAFF. The variable domain in full, with the rest retrieved from reference TRBV5-1 and TRBJ1-1, is KAGVTQTPRYLIKTRGQQVTLSCSPISGHRSVSWYQQTPGQGLQFLFEYFSETQRNKGNFPGRFSGRQFSNSRSEMNVSTLELGDSALYLCASSLEGGRVNTEAFFGQGTRLTVV.

The count of this clone is one. The chain combines TRBV13 with TRBJ2-4; no definite D call. Trimming took 1 base from V and 13 from J, leaving 11 bases between them. The CDR3 has 12 residues. Per the germline V gene, CDR1 is PRHDT and CDR2 is FYEKMQ (reference sequence). CDR3 sequence (DNA): TGTGCCAGCAGCTTAGCGGCCCGAGAGCAGTACTTC. It yields the protein CASSLAAREQYF.

V is TRBV15 and J is TRBJ2-3; D gene uncertain. This CDR3 is 14 amino acids long. Trimming cost V 0 bases and J 1 base, with 5 bases left between them. Germline CDR1 reads LNHNV; CDR2 reads YYDKDF (reference sequence). DNA of the CDR3: TGTGCCACCAGCAGAGAGCTACGCACAGATACGCAGTATTTT. It is translated as CATSRELRTDTQYF.

The CDR3 spells CSVEKAGGGYTF. The CDR3 nucleotides are TGCAGCGTTGAAAAAGCAGGGGGTGGCTACACCTTC. The chain has TRBV29-1 and TRBJ1-2, with TRBD1 matching over 7 bases. CDR1 is SQVTM, CDR2 ANQGSEA, per germline. V dropped 2 bases and J dropped 7; count of bases not matched to a gene: 4. CDR3 length: 12 residues.

This chain connects TRBV7-2 to TRBJ1-1; D ambiguous. The CDR3 runs to 18 residues. Trimming cost V 1 base and J 3 bases, with 21 bases left between them. Germline V gene sequence: CDR1 SGHTA, CDR2 FQGNSA. The CDR3 here is CASSLEQSFSSSHTEAFF. In DNA form, the CDR3 reads TGTGCCAGCAGCTTAGAGCAGAGTTTCTCCTCCTCCCACACTGAAGCTTTCTTT.

This clone showed up just a few times. V usage is TRBV18 and J usage is TRBJ2-5; D is unclear. Germline loops: CDR1 KGHSH, CDR2 LQKENI. The CDR3 is 12 residues long. V was cut by 2 bases and J by 3 bases, with 4 bases left in between. CDR3 nucleotides: TGTGCCAGCTCACCAGGGGAAGAGACCCAGTACTTC. Translating gives CASSPGEETQYF.